These T cell receptor beta chains were read from a single sample in a study of blood T cell repertoires in COVID-19. The protocol was immunoSEQ multiplex PCR, while the TCRdb copy is restricted to in-frame clones and leaves out a portion. The sample records hundreds of thousands of clones, roughly 87% being singletons. The sample comprised PBMCs or T cells enriched from blood (not recorded which). The receptors come from a woman in her 30s with acute COVID-19. Both conserved end residues are part of each CDR3. Each record gives: V gene, D gene, J gene, clone size, CDR3 protein, CDR3 DNA. D genes are given only for firm matches. Expanded clones are given a class, and other clones once, few, many or no size at all.

v_call: TRBV5-1
d_call: TRBD1
j_call: TRBJ1-2
clone_size: -
cdr3_aa: CASSLEQGAYGYTF
cdr3_nt: TGCGCCAGCAGCTTGGAACAGGGGGCCTATGGCTACACCTTC

v_call: TRBV3-1/TRBV3-2
d_call: -
j_call: TRBJ2-1
clone_size: -
cdr3_aa: CASSPGAVNEQFF
cdr3_nt: TGTGCCAGCAGCCCGGGAGCCGTCAATGAGCAGTTCTTC

v_call: TRBV18
d_call: -
j_call: TRBJ2-7
clone_size: once
cdr3_aa: CASSPLQIHSYEQYF
cdr3_nt: TGTGCCAGCTCACCCCTACAGATTCACTCCTACGAGCAGTACTTC

v_call: TRBV6-5
d_call: -
j_call: TRBJ1-5
clone_size: -
cdr3_aa: CASRRDINQPQHF
cdr3_nt: TGTGCCAGCAGACGGGACATAAATCAGCCCCAGCATTTT

v_call: TRBV5-1
d_call: -
j_call: TRBJ1-1
clone_size: -
cdr3_aa: CASSLGDLVFF
cdr3_nt: TGCGCCAGCAGCTTAGGGGATCTGGTTTTCTTT

v_call: TRBV5-4
d_call: -
j_call: TRBJ1-2
clone_size: -
cdr3_aa: CASSAAEDSLNYGYTF
cdr3_nt: TGTGCCAGCAGCGCAGCCGAGGACAGCCTTAACTATGGCTACACCTTC

v_call: TRBV7-9
d_call: -
j_call: TRBJ1-1
clone_size: -
cdr3_aa: CASSPLPGFGAFF
cdr3_nt: TGTGCCAGCAGCCCGTTACCCGGGTTCGGCGCTTTCTTT

v_call: TRBV30
d_call: -
j_call: TRBJ1-1
clone_size: -
cdr3_aa: CAWSVLGYTEAFF
cdr3_nt: TGTGCCTGGAGTGTACTCGGGTACACTGAAGCTTTCTTT

v_call: TRBV27
d_call: -
j_call: TRBJ2-6
clone_size: -
cdr3_aa: CASSRRGSGANVLTF
cdr3_nt: TGTGCCAGCAGTCGACGGGGCTCTGGGGCCAACGTCCTGACTTTC

v_call: TRBV19
d_call: -
j_call: TRBJ1-1
clone_size: -
cdr3_aa: CASSISGYTEAFF
cdr3_nt: TGTGCCAGTAGTATTAGCGGGTACACTGAAGCTTTCTTT

v_call: TRBV7-6
d_call: TRBD1
j_call: TRBJ2-7
clone_size: -
cdr3_aa: CASSPGQGGTYEQYF
cdr3_nt: TGTGCCAGCAGCCCGGGACAGGGAGGCACCTACGAGCAGTACTTC

v_call: TRBV18
d_call: -
j_call: TRBJ2-1
clone_size: -
cdr3_aa: CASSLAGRDNEQFF
cdr3_nt: TGTGCCAGCTCATTAGCCGGGAGAGACAATGAGCAGTTCTTC

v_call: TRBV19
d_call: TRBD1
j_call: TRBJ1-1
clone_size: once
cdr3_aa: CASSEDREGTAEAFF
cdr3_nt: TGTGCCAGTAGTGAGGACAGGGAGGGAACGGCTGAAGCTTTCTTT

v_call: TRBV7-8
d_call: TRBD1
j_call: TRBJ1-5
clone_size: -
cdr3_aa: CASSHDRGGNQPQHF
cdr3_nt: TGTGCCAGCAGCCATGACAGGGGAGGGAATCAGCCCCAGCATTTT

v_call: TRBV27
d_call: TRBD1
j_call: TRBJ1-2
clone_size: -
cdr3_aa: CASSPDRGSYGYTF
cdr3_nt: TGTGCCAGCAGCCCCGACAGGGGTTCCTATGGCTACACCTTC

v_call: TRBV7-2
d_call: TRBD1
j_call: TRBJ1-1
clone_size: few
cdr3_aa: CASSTGTVNTEAFF
cdr3_nt: TGTGCCAGCAGCACCGGGACAGTCAACACTGAAGCTTTCTTT

v_call: TRBV11-2
d_call: -
j_call: TRBJ2-7
clone_size: -
cdr3_aa: CASSLESGDEQYF
cdr3_nt: TGTGCCAGCAGCTTAGAATCGGGAGACGAGCAGTACTTC

v_call: TRBV30
d_call: -
j_call: TRBJ1-2
clone_size: -
cdr3_aa: CALTAGSYGYTF
cdr3_nt: TGTGCCTTGACAGCCGGAAGCTATGGCTACACCTTC

v_call: TRBV7-6
d_call: -
j_call: TRBJ1-1
clone_size: -
cdr3_aa: CASSSVGRGNTEAFF
cdr3_nt: TGTGCCAGCAGCTCGGTGGGCAGGGGAAACACTGAAGCTTTCTTT

v_call: TRBV19
d_call: -
j_call: TRBJ1-1
clone_size: -
cdr3_aa: CASRENTEAFF
cdr3_nt: TGTGCCAGCAGGGAGAACACTGAAGCTTTCTTT

v_call: TRBV13
d_call: TRBD1
j_call: TRBJ2-7
clone_size: -
cdr3_aa: CASSLAQDRGYEQYF
cdr3_nt: TGTGCCAGCAGCTTGGCTCAAGACAGGGGTTACGAGCAGTACTTC

v_call: TRBV5-6
d_call: -
j_call: TRBJ1-3
clone_size: -
cdr3_aa: CASSLGASGGNTIYF
cdr3_nt: TGTGCCAGCAGCTTGGGAGCCTCAGGAGGAAACACCATATATTTT

v_call: TRBV30
d_call: TRBD1
j_call: TRBJ1-3
clone_size: few
cdr3_aa: CAWDKGQGGNTIYF
cdr3_nt: TGTGCCTGGGACAAGGGACAGGGTGGAAACACCATATATTTT

v_call: TRBV11-2
d_call: TRBD1
j_call: TRBJ1-6
clone_size: -
cdr3_aa: CASSLEFEDRLSFPLHF
cdr3_nt: TGTGCCAGCAGCTTGGAGTTTGAGGACAGGTTGTCTTTCCCCCTCCACTTT

v_call: TRBV5-4
d_call: -
j_call: TRBJ2-7
clone_size: -
cdr3_aa: CASSSPPNYEQYF
cdr3_nt: TGTGCCAGCAGCTCGCCCCCTAACTACGAGCAGTACTTC

v_call: TRBV4-2
d_call: -
j_call: TRBJ2-3
clone_size: -
cdr3_aa: CASSQEIRTDTQYF
cdr3_nt: TGTGCCAGCAGCCAAGAGATACGGACAGATACGCAGTATTTT

v_call: TRBV6-5
d_call: TRBD1
j_call: TRBJ2-7
clone_size: -
cdr3_aa: CASSIRQGSYEQYF
cdr3_nt: TGTGCCAGCAGTATCCGACAGGGCTCCTACGAGCAGTACTTC

v_call: TRBV2
d_call: -
j_call: TRBJ1-4
clone_size: few
cdr3_aa: CASVTQEYEKLFF
cdr3_nt: TGTGCCAGTGTTACACAGGAGTATGAAAAACTGTTTTTT

v_call: TRBV5-5
d_call: -
j_call: TRBJ2-7
clone_size: -
cdr3_aa: CASSQARGGYEQYF
cdr3_nt: TGTGCCAGCAGCCAAGCCAGAGGAGGGTACGAGCAGTACTTC

v_call: TRBV12-5
d_call: -
j_call: TRBJ1-2
clone_size: -
cdr3_aa: CASGLAPGVYGYTF
cdr3_nt: TGTGCTAGTGGTTTGGCTCCAGGGGTCTATGGCTACACCTTC

v_call: TRBV7-9
d_call: -
j_call: TRBJ2-5
clone_size: -
cdr3_aa: CASSLNSETQYF
cdr3_nt: TGTGCCAGCAGCTTAAATTCGGAGACCCAGTACTTC

v_call: TRBV6-5
d_call: -
j_call: TRBJ1-2
clone_size: -
cdr3_aa: CASRSGPGFSYGYTF
cdr3_nt: TGTGCCAGCAGGAGCGGCCCGGGGTTCAGCTATGGCTACACCTTC

v_call: TRBV5-1
d_call: -
j_call: TRBJ2-5
clone_size: -
cdr3_aa: CASSPDNQETQYF
cdr3_nt: TGCGCCAGCAGCCCAGACAACCAAGAGACCCAGTACTTC

v_call: TRBV7-9
d_call: -
j_call: TRBJ2-1
clone_size: -
cdr3_aa: CASSLGLGLYGSYNEQFF
cdr3_nt: TGTGCCAGCAGCTTAGGGCTGGGACTTTACGGCTCCTACAATGAGCAGTTCTTC

v_call: TRBV7-9
d_call: TRBD2
j_call: TRBJ2-5
clone_size: -
cdr3_aa: CASSPFGTSGKETQYF
cdr3_nt: TGTGCCAGCAGCCCGTTCGGGACTAGCGGTAAAGAGACCCAGTACTTC

v_call: TRBV6-2/TRBV6-3
d_call: -
j_call: TRBJ1-4
clone_size: -
cdr3_aa: CASSYSISGDVFEKLFF
cdr3_nt: TGTGCCAGCAGTTACTCGATTAGTGGAGACGTTTTCGAAAAACTGTTTTTT

v_call: TRBV21-1
d_call: -
j_call: TRBJ1-6
clone_size: -
cdr3_aa: CASSSNRTDNSPLHF
cdr3_nt: TGTGCCAGCAGCAGCAACCGGACAGATAATTCACCCCTCCACTTT

v_call: TRBV7-6
d_call: TRBD1
j_call: TRBJ2-1
clone_size: once
cdr3_aa: CASSWTGGLYNEQFF
cdr3_nt: TGTGCCAGCAGCTGGACAGGGGGCCTCTACAATGAGCAGTTCTTC

v_call: TRBV4-1
d_call: -
j_call: TRBJ2-1
clone_size: -
cdr3_aa: CASSQVAGAATEQFF
cdr3_nt: TGCGCCAGCAGCCAAGTGGCAGGGGCGGCGACTGAGCAGTTCTTC

v_call: TRBV11-3
d_call: -
j_call: TRBJ1-1
clone_size: -
cdr3_aa: CASSRTAAGTFF
cdr3_nt: TGTGCCAGCAGCCGGACAGCGGCAGGGACTTTCTTT

v_call: TRBV10-3
d_call: -
j_call: TRBJ1-1
clone_size: -
cdr3_aa: CAISEGVNTEAFF
cdr3_nt: TGTGCCATCAGTGAAGGGGTGAACACTGAAGCTTTCTTT

v_call: TRBV12-5
d_call: TRBD1
j_call: TRBJ2-7
clone_size: once
cdr3_aa: CASGLGTGFYEQYF
cdr3_nt: TGTGCTAGTGGTTTGGGGACAGGGTTCTACGAGCAGTACTTC

v_call: TRBV4-1
d_call: -
j_call: TRBJ2-2
clone_size: -
cdr3_aa: CASSQNTGGTGELFF
cdr3_nt: TGCGCCAGCAGCCAAAACACCGGGGGCACCGGGGAGCTGTTTTTT